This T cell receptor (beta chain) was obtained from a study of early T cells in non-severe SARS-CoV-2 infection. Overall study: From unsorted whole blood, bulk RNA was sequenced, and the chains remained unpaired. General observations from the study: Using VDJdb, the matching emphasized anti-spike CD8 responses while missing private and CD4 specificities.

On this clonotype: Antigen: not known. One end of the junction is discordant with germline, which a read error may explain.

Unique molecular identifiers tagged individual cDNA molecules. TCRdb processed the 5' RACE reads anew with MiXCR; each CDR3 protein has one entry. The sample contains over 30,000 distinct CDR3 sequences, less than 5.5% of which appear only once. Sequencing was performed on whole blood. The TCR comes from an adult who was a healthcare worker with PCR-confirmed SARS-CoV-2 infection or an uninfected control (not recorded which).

In DNA form, the CDR3 reads TGTGTCAGCAGCTTGACCTACGAGCAGTACTTC. Translating it yields CVSSLTYEQYF. J is TRBJ2-7 and V is TRBV7-2, with D uncertain. This CDR3 comprises 11 residues. Per the germline V gene, CDR1 is SGHTA and CDR2 is FQGNSA.